This is a list of T cell receptor beta chains from one sample in a study of shared clonotypes between healthy human individuals. Libraries were prepared by immunoSEQ multiplex PCR; TCRdb keeps only in-frame clonotypes and omits some of them. The sample records approximately 1,000,000 clones, about 72% being singletons. Sequenced: memory CD4+ T cells from PBMCs. These receptors came from a young man in good health. Some clones in this sample may be carry-over from other donors' samples. The CDR3 runs from the conserved cysteine through the conserved F or W. The D gene is left open where the match is weak. Size tells how often a clone was seen (once, few, many) or the class of an expanded clone, and some rows leave it out.

CDR3 | DNA | J | V | D | size
CASSLRQGVNEQFF | TGCGCCAGCAGCCTGAGACAGGGAGTAAATGAGCAGTTCTTC | TRBJ2-1 | TRBV5-1 | TRBD1 | -
CASSPSRGNSGNTIYF | TGCGCCAGCAGCCCGTCCAGGGGAAACTCTGGAAACACCATATATTTT | TRBJ1-3 | TRBV4-1 | - | -
CASSESRGLRETQYF | TGTGCCAGCAGTGAATCCCGAGGATTAAGGGAGACCCAGTACTTC | TRBJ2-5 | TRBV25-1 | - | -
CASSLRGQALTAGEQYF | TGTGCCAGCAGTTTAAGGGGGCAGGCTCTCACGGCGGGGGAGCAGTACTTC | TRBJ2-7 | TRBV27 | - | -
CASSLIQGASYGYTF | TGTGCCAGCAGCTTAATACAGGGGGCATCGTATGGCTACACCTTC | TRBJ1-2 | TRBV7-6 | TRBD1 | once
CASSLPGGSEQYF | TGTGCCAGCAGTTTACCCGGAGGATCCGAGCAGTACTTC | TRBJ2-7 | TRBV27 | - | -
CASSPGQITDTQYF | TGCGCCAGCAGCCCCGGACAGATCACAGATACGCAGTATTTT | TRBJ2-3 | TRBV5-1 | - | -
CASSGPGIIGEKLFF | TGTGCCAGCAGTGGGCCAGGGATCATCGGGGAAAAACTGTTTTTT | TRBJ1-4 | TRBV2 | - | few
CASSLVGTDTQYF | TGTGCCAGCAGCTTAGTTGGCACAGATACGCAGTATTTT | TRBJ2-3 | TRBV7-3 | - | once
CASSSLLVTQYF | TGTGCCAGCAGCTCGCTTTTGGTTACGCAGTATTTT | TRBJ2-3 | TRBV7-9 | - | -
CASSEGGASEKLFF | TGTGCCAGCAGTGAGGGGGGGGCGAGCGAAAAACTGTTTTTT | TRBJ1-4 | TRBV6-1 | - | -
CAWSAFSTDTQYF | TGTGCCTGGAGTGCTTTTAGTACAGATACGCAGTATTTT | TRBJ2-3 | TRBV30 | - | -
CASSRDSNQPQHF | TGCGCCAGCAGCCGGGACAGCAATCAGCCCCAGCATTTT | TRBJ1-5 | TRBV5-1 | - | few
CASSILATGGPPGYTF | TGCGCCAGCAGCATCTTAGCGACAGGGGGGCCTCCTGGCTACACCTTC | TRBJ1-2 | TRBV5-1 | TRBD1 | -
CASSVGSAYTGELFF | TGTGCCAGCAGCGTAGGAAGTGCGTACACCGGGGAGCTGTTTTTT | TRBJ2-2 | TRBV9 | - | -
CAWSVNSGSNEKLFF | TGTGCCTGGAGTGTAAATTCAGGGTCTAATGAAAAACTGTTTTTT | TRBJ1-4 | TRBV30 | - | -
CASSQEGGGRTEAFF | TGCGCCAGCAGCCAAGAGGGAGGGGGTCGCACTGAAGCTTTCTTT | TRBJ1-1 | TRBV4-3 | - | -
CASSLRDTSGNTIYF | TGTGCCAGCAGCTTACGGGACACCTCTGGAAACACCATATATTTT | TRBJ1-3 | TRBV7-9 | - | once
CASSRQGQAYGYTF | TGTGCCAGCAGCAGGCAAGGGCAGGCCTATGGCTACACCTTC | TRBJ1-2 | TRBV11-2 | - | -
CASSLLAGGPYEQYF | TGTGCCAGCAGCCTATTAGCGGGAGGGCCCTACGAGCAGTACTTC | TRBJ2-7 | TRBV7-9 | TRBD2 | -
CASSFLNYGYTF | TGCGCCAGCAGCTTTCTAAACTATGGCTACACCTTC | TRBJ1-2 | TRBV5-1 | - | few
CASSPPGGTDTQYF | TGTGCCAGCTCACCACCAGGTGGGACAGATACGCAGTATTTT | TRBJ2-3 | TRBV18 | - | -
CASSQDTGVAETQYF | TGTGCCAGCAGCCAAGATACGGGAGTGGCAGAGACCCAGTACTTC | TRBJ2-5 | TRBV4-2 | - | -
CASSRKQGEGAYEQYF | TGCGCCAGCAGCCGGAAACAGGGGGAGGGGGCCTACGAGCAGTACTTC | TRBJ2-7 | TRBV4-1 | - | -
CASSWPGAGPLNTEAFF | TGTGCCAGCAGCTGGCCAGGGGCCGGCCCACTGAACACTGAAGCTTTCTTT | TRBJ1-1 | TRBV21-1 | - | once
CAVGTYYEQYF | TGTGCCGTCGGGACTTACTACGAGCAGTACTTC | TRBJ2-7 | TRBV27 | - | once
CASSLDRGTDTQYF | TGCGCCAGCAGCTTGGACCGGGGCACAGATACGCAGTATTTT | TRBJ2-3 | TRBV5-1 | - | -
CASRKPRGQGDEKLFF | TGTGCCAGCAGGAAACCCCGGGGACAGGGAGACGAAAAACTGTTTTTT | TRBJ1-4 | TRBV28 | TRBD1 | few
CATSTLVQAYNEQFF | TGTGCCACCAGCACCCTGGTTCAGGCCTACAATGAGCAGTTCTTC | TRBJ2-1 | TRBV15 | - | -
CASSLRTRNNEQFF | TGTGCCAGCAGCTTAAGGACTAGGAACAATGAGCAGTTCTTC | TRBJ2-1 | TRBV7-2 | TRBD2 | -
CASSPRGLYGYTF | TGTGCCAGCAGTCCCCGGGGCCTCTATGGCTACACCTTC | TRBJ1-2 | TRBV27 | - | -
CASSPGLAGRDTQYF | TGTGCCAGCAGTCCCGGACTAGCGGGAAGGGATACGCAGTATTTT | TRBJ2-3 | TRBV6-4 | TRBD2 | -
CASSLSGTNLIF | TGTGCCAGCAGTCTATCCGGGACCAATCTCATCTTC | TRBJ2-1 | TRBV28 | - | once
CASSLNGVGTDTQYF | TGTGCCAGCAGCTTGAACGGGGTCGGCACAGATACGCAGTATTTT | TRBJ2-3 | TRBV5-4 | - | many
CASLRTDTQYF | TGTGCCAGCCTACGGACAGATACGCAGTATTTT | TRBJ2-3 | TRBV6-1 | - | once
CASSYDRNTEAFF | TGTGCCAGCAGTTACGACAGGAACACTGAAGCTTTCTTT | TRBJ1-1 | TRBV28 | - | -
CASSVVGDRDVGTEAFF | TGTGCCAGCAGCGTAGTAGGGGACAGGGACGTGGGCACTGAAGCTTTCTTT | TRBJ1-1 | TRBV9 | TRBD1 | once